This entry describes one TCR beta chain. Its antigen is still unknown. No base qualities exist here, and no much larger clone lies one base off it. The cohort consisted of 650 to 850 healthy bone marrow donors. At the time of sampling, all cohort members were nominally healthy, though unrecorded immune exposures were likely present. The donor was CMV seronegative and was included in the group of about 400 seronegative cohort members. A peripheral blood sample was collected from each donor, and TCR beta sequencing was performed on peripheral blood mononuclear cells. Genomic DNA was extracted from the blood cell samples with the Qiagen DNeasy Blood Extraction Kit. This entry belongs to a study of cytomegalovirus exposure and HLA in healthy donors (dated by TCRdb to 2017 to 2019). About the full investigation: An earlier analysis of 587 of the donors reported approximately 290 Gb of sequence data and about 100 million unique TCR beta sequences from approximately 180 million T cells. About 300 gigabases of sequencing data and roughly 81 million unique TCR sequences made up an early release that covered some 640 HLA-typed donors. Of the 350 to 450 genotyped donors, less than 90% were placed in the genetic ancestry cluster associated with self-reported Caucasian donors. The aim of the study was to test whether cataloging public T cell receptors could identify signatures of past pathogen exposure. The study used immunosequencing to profile the T cell repertoires of around 600 subjects and linked those repertoires to cytomegalovirus serostatus. A separate validation cohort of over a hundred different subjects was used in addition to the 666-subject first cohort. To predict cytomegalovirus infection status, the study brought together high-throughput TCR immunosequencing, statistical association of individual TCRs with disease status, and machine learning. A later analysis re-analyzed previously published TCR beta repertoires from several hundred donors and added high-resolution HLA genotyping to study TCR occurrence patterns. In the later analysis, no new phenotypic data were used to find candidate immune exposures; instead, reliance was placed on TCR beta sequences and their occurrence across donors. An earlier analysis of approximately 630 of the donors applied high-throughput TCR beta sequencing to assess whether each TCR beta V gene segment acted as functional or pseudogenic. Alongside the repertoire data, information on donor age, sex, ethnicity and CMV serostatus was compiled. In a later genetic analysis, genome-wide SNP genotypes for about three fifths of the roughly 670 donors were used, and that subset was treated as a discovery cohort. Every repertoire in the discovery cohort had been generated on one and the same sequencing platform. Class I and class II HLA loci were covered by the typing at four-digit resolution. Typing coverage differed by locus: A, B, C, DRB1 and DQB1 were typed in roughly 620-640 donors, DQA1 in 522, DPA1 in nearly 610, and DPB1 in 450 to 490. Roughly 5 DR-DQ haplotypes were handled as single units for association and clustering, since linkage in the cohort was strong. Among 300 to 500 genotyped donors of the cohort, an average of around 220,000 unique TCR beta nucleotide sequences was sequenced per donor, of which approximately 19% were non-productive. Study-level results and caveats: According to a later analysis, most CMV-associated TCR beta chains appeared to be HLA-restricted, and the HLA associations seemed to be driven largely by CMV exposure. According to a later analysis, TCR association rates differed among HLA loci, with DRB1 alleles showing the most associated TCRs and HLA-C alleles showing the fewest. A later analysis found that HLA-associated TCR beta chains were more clonally expanded and had lower generation probabilities than equally common non-associated chains. A later genetic analysis associated a missense DCLRE1C variant with V-gene and J-gene trimming of TCR beta chains, and an independent cohort replicated the association. A few of the identified cytomegalovirus-associated TCR beta chains were confirmed in vitro to be specific for cytomegalovirus antigens. In this cohort, only TCR beta chains were sequenced, and detectable features were limited by the absence of alpha or paired-chain data. Broadly in line with IMGT annotations, most TCR beta V segments showed up in productive rearrangements about 87% or about 30% of the time in an earlier analysis of around 600 of the donors. Because HLA typing was unavailable for some donors at each locus, only the typed subset was used in association tests. In the study, roughly 160 TCR beta chains were listed as associated with cytomegalovirus. Because counts were too low, under 20 rarely observed V segments, including chromosome 9 orphons, were left out of the earlier analysis of some 640 of the donors. The classifier was reported to diagnose cytomegalovirus status with high specificity and sensitivity in both the original cohort and the validation cohort. Specific HLA alleles were associated with 16,951 TCR beta sequences at a false discovery rate of 0.05 in a later analysis. CMV serostatus was the only immune exposure information available for the cohort. A further reported finding was that TCR beta sequences accurately predicted the HLA-A and HLA-B alleles for most subjects in the first cohort. Most TCR sequences were observed very rarely across donors, whereas some public TCRs were present in many individuals. The authors suggested that the approach could potentially be generalized to other disease states and immunological phenotypes. Some IMGT-functional V segments, including TRBV6-2 and TRBV6-3, could not be told apart with the 87-base-pair reads, so those segments were excluded. Compared with the approximately 710-donor mean, donors in an Asian-associated ancestry cluster had fewer N-insertions in productive TCRs, according to a later genetic analysis. A group of highly shared sequence variants was considered likely to be a technical artifact of the sequencing pipeline. Sequencing depth was assumed to be roughly uniform across donors in the presence/absence analyses, though that assumption may not hold. Correlated functional status among segregating V segments might be attributable to linkage disequilibrium, but an unknown experimental factor could not be ruled out. Strong co-occurrence of HLA alleles, especially DR and DQ, made assigning TCR associations to individual alleles difficult. In a later analysis, several top co-occurrence clusters were reported to appear linked to parvovirus B19, influenza, CMV and Epstein-Barr virus.

The library was produced with the immunoSEQ multiplex PCR assay. A mixture of 60 forward primers for TCR Vbeta segments and 13 reverse primers for TCR Jbeta segments was used in the multiplex PCR. Amplification of the CDR3 region of rearranged TCR beta genes was performed with a multiplex PCR assay on genomic DNA. Amplified TCR beta libraries were sequenced as 87-base-pair reads on the Illumina HiSeq System. The authors processed their data as follows. A later analysis counted about 82 million unique TCR beta chains across the 670 or so repertoires, and 9 million to 14 million of these chains were shared by at least two donors. Raw reads were error-corrected and collapsed into unique sequences with a nearest-neighbor algorithm that merged closely related sequences to remove PCR and sequencing errors. V, D and J gene segments were assigned by aligning CDR3 sequences to IMGT reference sequences. Each retained sequence needed at least a six-nucleotide match to both a V gene segment and a J gene segment. Rearrangements were called productive when the CDR3 lacked stop codons and stayed in frame with V and J; all others were non-productive. Following IMGT convention, CDR3 was defined as the stretch from the second conserved V-encoded cysteine to the conserved J-encoded phenylalanine. In an earlier analysis of just under 600 of the donors, sequences lacking an unambiguous match to a single V gene segment were excluded. In an earlier analysis of several hundred of the donors, V segments were called functional above 56.7% productive rearrangements and were called segregating when the between-donor standard deviation exceeded 5%. To diagnose cytomegalovirus status from the catalog of TCR beta chain sequences, a statistical classification framework was built. V and J gene assignment, in a later analysis, came from comparing TCR nucleotide sequences with IMGT/GENE-DB human TR gene sequences. A later analysis assigned CDR3 sequences and most-parsimonious VDJ recombination scenarios with the TCRdist pipeline. In a later analysis, each TCR beta chain was defined by its CDR3 amino acid sequence together with its V-gene family, and reads without a unique V-gene family were excluded. In a later analysis, fewer than 650 highly shared, low-generation-probability nucleotide sequences were removed to address suspected cross-contamination and a sequencing artifact. In a later analysis, a clonal expansion index for each public chain was calculated from normalized within-repertoire ranks of inferred template counts. A later analysis computed generation probabilities with a VDJ recombination model fitted to out-of-frame rearrangements, and checked the results against IGoR. A later analysis scored TCR-TCR, TCR-HLA and TCR-CMV co-occurrence with hypergeometric tests, applying a repertoire-size bias correction to TCR pairs. False discovery rates were estimated in a later analysis by permuting HLA or CMV assignments 20 times. In a later analysis, co-occurring TCRs were grouped using DBSCAN, and TCRdist sequence similarity was added for clustering within HLA-allele-positive subsets. Repertoires with fewer than 30,000 or more than 120,000 public chains were left out of co-occurrence clustering, as were several repertoires with anomalous nucleotide sharing. Not all clones reach the TCRdb copy of this immuneACCESS table, which keeps in-frame sequences only. Checked studies attribute under half of the gap to unresolved V genes and leave the rest unexplained. That table supplies the V and J calls and clone size; D and trimming were determined from the DNA. The sample records about 200,000 clones, approximately 86% of which are singletons. The ten largest clones add up to roughly 0.33% of the sample.

The germline V gene gives CDR1 as MNHNS and CDR2 as SASEGT. Deletion took 4 bases off V and 0 bases off J, with a span of 10 bases between the germline ends. Reading from cysteine to phenylalanine, the CDR3 counts 15 amino acids. Just the 45-base CDR3 DNA is kept, in frame starting at base 1. The rearrangement combines TRBV6-1 with TRBJ1-3; the D segment could be TRBD1, given 6 matching bases. This receptor was identified in a woman aged 25 to 45 in good health and CMV-seronegative. The sample comprised PBMCs. The sequenced DNA: TGTGCCAGCAGTGTCAACAGGGCCTCTGGAAACACCATATATTTT. Its product reads: CASSVNRASGNTIYF.